This TCR beta chain was identified in a study of OX40 agonist ivuxolimab in advanced cancers. Study results and caveats: On average, CD8+ T cells had more expanded clones than CD4+.

Worth noting for this clone: The antigen remains undetermined.

Method: immunoSEQ multiplex PCR; TCRdb's copy keeps in-frame clones and lacks some. The table records roughly 97,000 clones, about 90% of them present only once. V lost 5 bases to trimming and J lost 2 bases, with 7 bases between them. Germline lookup yields CDR1 SGHAT and CDR2 FQNNGV. The CDR3 length is 12 residues. This receptor was identified in an adult with an advanced solid tumor such as melanoma, head and neck, liver or kidney cancer. The source was CD4+ or CD8+ T cells sorted from blood, collected in a trial of the OX40 agonist ivuxolimab. V and J are TRBV11-2 and TRBJ2-7; D is undetermined. The CDR3 DNA reads as TGTGCCAGCAGCCCAATTCCCTACGAGCAGTACTTC. The encoded protein is CASSPIPYEQYF.